The table lists the clone carrying this T cell receptor beta chain with a few counts. The data were obtained in a study of human T cells and chemical hapten exposure. Whole-study context: The use of 2% DPC on approximately 2 cm by approximately 2 cm of upper inner arm skin constituted sensitization. Minor pooled library volume differences mainly drove per-sample TCR yield variation.

One entry per CDR3 protein, called by TCRdb with MiXCR from the RACE reads. The sample lists 380,000 or so distinct CDR3 sequences, approximately 4.4% occurring once. Time point of the sample: patch test 1, 2 weeks after DPC sensitization. As for treatment: therapeutic diphenylcyclopropenone sensitization with weekly scalp DPC. The sequenced sample was whole blood, obtained in connection with sensitization to the hapten diphenylcyclopropenone (DPC). This clonotype was obtained from a woman between 45 and 65 years old with alopecia areata. Some clones in this sample may be carry-over from other donors' samples.

The CDR3 region is CASSVEPISNQPQHF. The CDR3 DNA reads as TGTGCCAGCAGCGTAGAACCGATTAGCAATCAGCCCCAGCATTTT. V and J are TRBV9 and TRBJ1-5; D not resolved. Germline-derived CDR1 and CDR2 are SGDLS and YYNGEE. This CDR3 contains 15 residues. The V end was cut by 0 bases, the J end by 0 bases, with 7 bases between.